These 12 T cell receptor beta chains were all obtained from the same sample, sequenced in a study of cytomegalovirus exposure and HLA in healthy donors. Primers for the PCR totalled 60 Vbeta and 13 Jbeta. Produced via immunoSEQ multiplex PCR; TCRdb's table is partial and in-frame only. The sample records about 150,000 clones, more than 70% being singletons. The sample was PBMCs. The receptor source for this set is a male donor in good health and CMV-seronegative.

This clone has a handful of counts. The chain links TRBV7-9 to TRBJ1-1; 8 nucleotides align to TRBD1. V trimming: 4 bases; J trimming: 0 bases; junction bases outside the gene matches: 7. Germline V lookup: CDR1 SEHNR, CDR2 FQNEAQ (reference sequence). The CDR3 has 16 amino acids. In nucleotides, the CDR3 is TGTGCCAGCAGCTCCAACAGGGGGTCCATGAACACTGAAGCTTTCTTT. The encoded protein is CASSSNRGSMNTEAFF.

The V and J genes are TRBV7-9 and TRBJ2-7; a weak D match, TRBD1 (5 bases). CDR3 length equals 13 residues. V lost 5 bases to trimming and J lost 5 bases, with 13 bases between them. Germline CDR1 is SEHNR and CDR2 is FQNEAQ (reference sequence). CDR3 loop: CASSRKPRDEQYF. CDR3 nucleotides: TGTGCCAGCAGCCGGAAACCCAGGGACGAGCAGTACTTC.

The genes are TRBV6-6 and TRBJ1-4, with D uncertain. This CDR3 is 15 amino acids long. CDR1 is MNHNY and CDR2 is SVGAGI in the germline V gene (reference sequence). V was cut by 2 bases and J by 5 bases, with 12 bases left in between. The CDR3 region is CASSYIGQINEKLFF. CDR3 DNA: TGTGCCAGCAGTTACATTGGGCAGATCAATGAAAAACTGTTTTTT.

CDR3 in DNA: TGTGCCAGCAGCGCTGGAGACAGGGGAGGAGAAGAGACCCAGTACTTC. As protein: CASSAGDRGGEETQYF. V is TRBV9 and J is TRBJ2-5; 8 bases are a match to TRBD1. J gave up 3 bases and V 3 bases, and 10 bases lay outside the gene matches. CDR1 and CDR2 (germline): SGDLS, YYNGEE. The CDR3 contains 16 residues. The variable domain in full, completed from reference TRBV9 and TRBJ2-5, reads DSGVTQTPKHLITATGQRVTLRCSPRSGDLSVYWYQQSLDQGLQFLIQYYNGEERAKGNILERFSAQQFPDLHSELNLSSLELGDSALYFCASSAGDRGGEETQYFGPGTRLLVL.

V is TRBV7-9 and J is TRBJ1-4, with D possibly being TRBD1 (5 bases). The V and J ends lost 5 bases and 10 bases respectively, with 23 bases between them. The CDR3 spans 16 residues. Per germline, CDR1 SEHNR and CDR2 FQNEAQ (reference sequence). The DNA for the CDR3 is TGTGCCAGCAGCCTATACTCGACAGATGTCTCCGGAAAACTGTTTTTT. Residues: CASSLYSTDVSGKLFF. The whole variable domain, filled in from reference TRBV7-9 and TRBJ1-4, reads DTGVSQNPRHKITKRGQNVTFRCDPISEHNRLYWYRQTLGQGPEFLTYFQNEAQLEKSRLLSDRFSAERPKGSFSTLEIQRTEQGDSAMYLCASSLYSTDVSGKLFFGSGTQLSVL.

The chain is built from TRBV7-5 and TRBJ2-7; the tabulated D call, TRBD2, remains unverified against the DNA. TRBV7-5 counts as a pseudogene. The CDR3 has 14 amino acids. CDR3 residues: CARSLVVGVYEQYF. The CDR3 nucleotides read TGTGCCAGAAGCTTAGTGGTGGGAGTCTACGAGCAGTACTTC.

The CDR3 sequence is CATSFRQAAGTDTQYF. The CDR3, as DNA: TGTGCCACCAGCTTTCGACAGGCTGCTGGCACAGATACGCAGTATTTT. V usage is TRBV15 and J usage is TRBJ2-3, with D perhaps matching TRBD1 (6 bases). CDR1 and CDR2 (germline): LNHNV, YYDKDF (reference sequence). Trimming pared 5 bases from V and 1 base from J, leaving 16 bases between. The CDR3 has 16 amino acids.

The sample holds a few counts of this clone. The chain is built from TRBV9 and TRBJ2-4; 12 bases align to TRBD2. CDR3 length equals 16 residues. V lost 2 bases, J lost 10 bases, and 10 bases stayed unmatched. Germline V gene lookup returns CDR1 SGDLS and CDR2 YYNGEE. This CDR3 reads CASSVTSGGSPGIQYF. The CDR3 nucleotides are TGTGCCAGCAGCGTTACTAGCGGGGGGTCCCCCGGAATTCAGTACTTC.

The CDR3 DNA is TGTGCCAGCAGCTTAGAGTGGTTGAGCTCCTACGAGCAGTACTTC. Its protein is CASSLEWLSSYEQYF. V is TRBV11-2 and J is TRBJ2-7, with D unresolved. Between the trimmed V and J ends, which lost 0 bases and 0 bases, there was a span of 9 bases. Germline V CDR1 and CDR2: SGHAT, FQNNGV. This CDR3 comprises 15 residues.

The rearrangement uses TRBV9 and TRBJ1-5; weak D call: TRBD1 (5 bases). Germline V lookup: CDR1 SGDLS, CDR2 YYNGEE. Trimming stripped 2 bases from V and 0 bases from J, with 15 bases between. CDR3 length equals 17 residues. CDR3: CASSVSGWGDSNQPQHF. DNA for the CDR3: TGTGCCAGCAGCGTTTCAGGGTGGGGCGATAGCAATCAGCCCCAGCATTTT.

The rearrangement uses TRBV2 and TRBJ2-1; 7 bases agree with TRBD2. CDR1 and CDR2 from the germline V gene are SNHLY and FYNNEI. Trimming took 0 bases from V and 10 from J; bases not matched to a gene: 6. The CDR3 extends over 14 amino acids. The CDR3 coding sequence is TGTGCCAGCAGTGAAGCGGGAGGGCGTTCCGAGCAGTTCTTC. Amino acids: CASSEAGGRSEQFF. The full variable domain, rest sourced from reference TRBV2 and TRBJ2-1, is EPEVTQTPSHQVTQMGQEVILRCVPISNHLYFYWYRQILGQKVEFLVSFYNNEISEKSEIFDDQFSVERPDGSNFTLKIRSTKLEDSAMYFCASSEAGGRSEQFFGPGTRLTVL.

The chain has TRBV7-2 and TRBJ2-7, with 15 bases fitting TRBD2. V was clipped by 0 bases and J by 0 bases; unmatched bases: 12. CDR3 length: 21 residues. Germline values: CDR1 SGHTA, CDR2 FQGNSA. The CDR3 protein is CASSLARPGLAGGVSSYEQYF. The CDR3 DNA is TGTGCCAGCAGCTTAGCACGTCCGGGACTAGCGGGGGGCGTCAGCTCCTACGAGCAGTACTTC. The whole variable domain, remainder taken from reference TRBV7-2 and TRBJ2-7, is GAGVSQSPSNKVTEKGKDVELRCDPISGHTALYWYRQSLGQGLEFLIYFQGNSAPDKSGLPSDRFSAERTGGSVSTLTIQRTQQEDSAVYLCASSLARPGLAGGVSSYEQYFGPGTRLTVT.